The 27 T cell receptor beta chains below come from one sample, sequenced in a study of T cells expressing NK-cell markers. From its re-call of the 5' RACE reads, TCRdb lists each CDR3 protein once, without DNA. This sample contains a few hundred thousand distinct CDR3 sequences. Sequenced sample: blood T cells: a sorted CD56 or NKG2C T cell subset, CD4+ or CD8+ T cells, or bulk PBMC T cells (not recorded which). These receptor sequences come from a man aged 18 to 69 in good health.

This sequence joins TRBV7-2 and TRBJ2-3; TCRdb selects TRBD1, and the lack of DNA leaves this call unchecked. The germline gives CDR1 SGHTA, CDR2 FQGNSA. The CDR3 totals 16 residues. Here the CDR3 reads CASSSRAGTGGNTQYF.

CDR3 amino acids: CAWSYGSTETEAFF. The chain has TRBV30 and TRBJ1-1. Per the germline V gene, CDR1 is GTSNPN and CDR2 is SVGIG (reference sequence). The CDR3 totals 14 residues.

CDR3 region: CASSRGQAYNEQFF. The chain combines TRBV6-1 with TRBJ2-1; TCRdb selects TRBD1, and the lack of DNA leaves this call unchecked. The CDR3 spans 14 residues. CDR1 and CDR2 (germline): MNHNS, SASEGT.

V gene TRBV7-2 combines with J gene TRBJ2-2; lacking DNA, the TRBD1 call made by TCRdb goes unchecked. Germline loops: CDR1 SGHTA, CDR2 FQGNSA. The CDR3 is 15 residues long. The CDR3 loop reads CASSLTGTPPGELFF.

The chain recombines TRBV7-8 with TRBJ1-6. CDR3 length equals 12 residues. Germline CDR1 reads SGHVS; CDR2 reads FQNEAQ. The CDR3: CASSLIGSPLHF.

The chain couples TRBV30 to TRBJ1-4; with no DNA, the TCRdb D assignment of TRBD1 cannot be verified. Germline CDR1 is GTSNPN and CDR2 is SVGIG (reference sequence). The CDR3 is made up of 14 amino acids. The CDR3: CAWSVTGGNEKLFF.

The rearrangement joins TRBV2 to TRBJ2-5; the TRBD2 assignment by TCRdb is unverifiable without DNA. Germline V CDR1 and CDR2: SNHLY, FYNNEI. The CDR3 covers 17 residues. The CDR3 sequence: CASSEFRTSGSQETQYF.

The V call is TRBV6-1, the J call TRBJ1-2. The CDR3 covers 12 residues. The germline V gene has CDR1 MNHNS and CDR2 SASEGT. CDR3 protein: CASSGDAYGYTF.

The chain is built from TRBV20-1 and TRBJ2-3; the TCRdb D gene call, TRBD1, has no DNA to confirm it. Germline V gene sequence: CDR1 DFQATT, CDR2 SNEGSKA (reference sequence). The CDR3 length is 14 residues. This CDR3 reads CSAPGTVRLDTQYF.

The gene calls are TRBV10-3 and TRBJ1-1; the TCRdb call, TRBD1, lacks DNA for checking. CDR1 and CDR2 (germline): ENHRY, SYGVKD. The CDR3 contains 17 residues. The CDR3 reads CAIKGQRSLAANTEAFF.

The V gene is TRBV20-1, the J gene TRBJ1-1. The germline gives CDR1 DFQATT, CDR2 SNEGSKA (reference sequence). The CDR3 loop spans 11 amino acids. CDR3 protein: CSASWGTEAFF.

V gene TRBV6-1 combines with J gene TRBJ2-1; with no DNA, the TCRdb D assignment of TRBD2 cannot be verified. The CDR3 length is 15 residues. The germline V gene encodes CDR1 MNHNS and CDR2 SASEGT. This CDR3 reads CASSNTGLAPNEQFF.

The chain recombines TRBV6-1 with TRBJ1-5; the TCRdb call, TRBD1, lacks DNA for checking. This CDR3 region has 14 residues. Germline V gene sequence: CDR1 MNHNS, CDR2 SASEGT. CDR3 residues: CASSRGQGGQPQHF.

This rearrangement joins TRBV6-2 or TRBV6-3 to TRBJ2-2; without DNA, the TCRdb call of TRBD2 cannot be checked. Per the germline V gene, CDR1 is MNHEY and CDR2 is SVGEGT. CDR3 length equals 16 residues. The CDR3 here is CASSYRARTYTGELFF.

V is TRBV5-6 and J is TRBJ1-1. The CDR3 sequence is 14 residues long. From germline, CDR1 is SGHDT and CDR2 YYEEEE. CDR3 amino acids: CASRLLQVNTEAFF. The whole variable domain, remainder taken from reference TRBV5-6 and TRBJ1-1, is DAGVTQSPTHLIKTRGQQVTLRCSPKSGHDTVSWYQQALGQGPQFIFQYYEEEERQRGNFPDRFSGHQFPNYSSELNVNALLLGDSALYLCASRLLQVNTEAFFGQGTRLTVV.

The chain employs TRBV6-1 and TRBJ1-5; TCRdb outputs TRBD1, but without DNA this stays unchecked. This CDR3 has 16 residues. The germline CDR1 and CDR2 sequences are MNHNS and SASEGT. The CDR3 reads CATSGIQGAINQPQHF.

CDR3 amino acids: CASSRLEGVGYTF. This rearrangement joins TRBV7-8 to TRBJ1-2. CDR1 is SGHVS and CDR2 is FQNEAQ in the germline V gene. The CDR3 has 13 residues. The full variable domain, in which reference TRBV7-8 and TRBJ1-2 provide the parts outside the CDR3, is GAGVSQSPRYKVAKRGQDVALRCDPISGHVSLFWYQQALGQGPEFLTYFQNEAQLDKSGLPSDRFFAERPEGSVSTLKIQRTQQEDSAVYLCASSRLEGVGYTFGSGTRLTVV.

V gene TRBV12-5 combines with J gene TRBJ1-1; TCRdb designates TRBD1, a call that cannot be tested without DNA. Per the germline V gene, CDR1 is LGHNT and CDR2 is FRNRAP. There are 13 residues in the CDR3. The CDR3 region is CASGPTGNTEAFF.

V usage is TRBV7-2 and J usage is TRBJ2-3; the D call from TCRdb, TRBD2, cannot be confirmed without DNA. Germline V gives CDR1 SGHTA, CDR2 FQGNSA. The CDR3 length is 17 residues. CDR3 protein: CASSLRPGLVGTDTQYF.

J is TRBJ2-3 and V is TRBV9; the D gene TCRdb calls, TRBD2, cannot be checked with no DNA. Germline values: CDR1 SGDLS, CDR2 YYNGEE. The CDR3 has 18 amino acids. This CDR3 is CASSVGLAGGISTDTQYF.

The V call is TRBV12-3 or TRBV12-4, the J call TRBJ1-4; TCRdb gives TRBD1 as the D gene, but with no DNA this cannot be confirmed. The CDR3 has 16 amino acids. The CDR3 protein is CASSPSPDRAWEKLFF.

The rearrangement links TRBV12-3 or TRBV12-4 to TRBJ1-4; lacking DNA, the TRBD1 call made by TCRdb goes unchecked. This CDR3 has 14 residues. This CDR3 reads CASRQGATNEKLFF.

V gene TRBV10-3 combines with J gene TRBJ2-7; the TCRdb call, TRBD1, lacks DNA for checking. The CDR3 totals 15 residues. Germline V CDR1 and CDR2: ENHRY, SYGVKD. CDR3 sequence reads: CAISAVFGHSYEQYF.

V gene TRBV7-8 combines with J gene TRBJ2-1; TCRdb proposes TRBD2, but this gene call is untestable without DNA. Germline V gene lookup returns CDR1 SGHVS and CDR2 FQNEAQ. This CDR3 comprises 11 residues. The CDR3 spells CASSTLAEQFF. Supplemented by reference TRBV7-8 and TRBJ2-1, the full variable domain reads GAGVSQSPRYKVAKRGQDVALRCDPISGHVSLFWYQQALGQGPEFLTYFQNEAQLDKSGLPSDRFFAERPEGSVSTLKIQRTQQEDSAVYLCASSTLAEQFFGPGTRLTVL.

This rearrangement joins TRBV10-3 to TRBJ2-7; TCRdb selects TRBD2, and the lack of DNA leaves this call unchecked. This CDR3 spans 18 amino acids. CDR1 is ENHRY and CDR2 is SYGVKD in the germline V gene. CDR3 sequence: CAIRGTSGRNGFKYEQYF.

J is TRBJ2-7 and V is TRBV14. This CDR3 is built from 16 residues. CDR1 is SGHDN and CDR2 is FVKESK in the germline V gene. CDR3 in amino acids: CASSQDIRGGSYEQYF.

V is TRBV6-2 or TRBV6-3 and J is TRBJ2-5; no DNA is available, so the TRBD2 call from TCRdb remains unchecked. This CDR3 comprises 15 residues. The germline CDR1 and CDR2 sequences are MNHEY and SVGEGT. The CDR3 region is CASSYKADVRRTQYF.